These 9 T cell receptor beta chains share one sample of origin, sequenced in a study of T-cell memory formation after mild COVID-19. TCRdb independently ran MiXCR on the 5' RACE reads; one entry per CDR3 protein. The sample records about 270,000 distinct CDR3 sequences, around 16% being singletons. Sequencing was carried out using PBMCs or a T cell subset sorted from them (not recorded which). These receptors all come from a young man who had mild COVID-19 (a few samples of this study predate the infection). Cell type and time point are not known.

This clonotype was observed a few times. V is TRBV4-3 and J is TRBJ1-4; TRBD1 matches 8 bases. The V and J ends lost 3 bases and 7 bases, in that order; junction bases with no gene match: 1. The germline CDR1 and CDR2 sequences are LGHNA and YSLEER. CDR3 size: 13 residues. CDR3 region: CASSQDRVEKLFF. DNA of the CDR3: TGCGCCAGCAGCCAGGACAGGGTTGAAAAACTGTTTTTT.

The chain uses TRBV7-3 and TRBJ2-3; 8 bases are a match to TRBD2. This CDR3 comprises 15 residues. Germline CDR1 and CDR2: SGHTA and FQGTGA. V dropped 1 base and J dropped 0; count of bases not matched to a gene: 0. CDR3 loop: CASSLIAGSTDTQYF. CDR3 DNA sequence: TGTGCCAGCAGCTTAATAGCGGGGAGCACAGATACGCAGTATTTT.

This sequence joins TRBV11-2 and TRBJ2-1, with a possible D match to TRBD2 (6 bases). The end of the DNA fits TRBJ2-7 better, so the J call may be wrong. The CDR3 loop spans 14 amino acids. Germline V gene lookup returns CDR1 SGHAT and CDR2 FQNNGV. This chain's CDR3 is CASSLDPAGYEQYF. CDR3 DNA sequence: TGTGCCAGCAGCTTAGATCCGGCGGGGTACGAGCAGTACTTC.

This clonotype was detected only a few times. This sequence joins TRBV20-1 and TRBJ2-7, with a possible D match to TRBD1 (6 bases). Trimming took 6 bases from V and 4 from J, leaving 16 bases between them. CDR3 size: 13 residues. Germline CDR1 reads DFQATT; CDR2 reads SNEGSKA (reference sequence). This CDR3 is CSAANREWYEQYF. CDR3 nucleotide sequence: TGCAGTGCCGCGAACAGGGAGTGGTACGAGCAGTACTTC.

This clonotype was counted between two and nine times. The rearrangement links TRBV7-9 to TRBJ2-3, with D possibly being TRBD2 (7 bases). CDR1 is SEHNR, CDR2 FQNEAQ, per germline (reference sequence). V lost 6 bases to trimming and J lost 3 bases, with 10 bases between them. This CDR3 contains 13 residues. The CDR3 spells CASREGGTDTQYF. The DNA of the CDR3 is TGTGCCAGCAGGGAGGGGGGGACAGATACGCAGTATTTT.

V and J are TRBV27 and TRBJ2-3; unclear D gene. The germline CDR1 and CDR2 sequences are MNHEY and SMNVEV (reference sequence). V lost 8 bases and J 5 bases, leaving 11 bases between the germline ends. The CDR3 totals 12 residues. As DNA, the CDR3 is TGTGCCAGCCGACACTCAGTAGATACGCAGTATTTT. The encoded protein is CASRHSVDTQYF.

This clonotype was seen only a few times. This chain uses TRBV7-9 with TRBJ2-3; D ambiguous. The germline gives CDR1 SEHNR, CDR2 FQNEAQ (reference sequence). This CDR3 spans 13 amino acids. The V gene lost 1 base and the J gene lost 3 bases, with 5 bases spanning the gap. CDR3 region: CASSLDTTDTQYF. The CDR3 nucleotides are TGTGCCAGCAGCTTAGACACTACAGATACGCAGTATTTT. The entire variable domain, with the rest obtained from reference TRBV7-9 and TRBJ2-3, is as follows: DTGVSQNPRHKITKRGQNVTFRCDPISEHNRLYWYRQTLGQGPEFLTYFQNEAQLEKSRLLSDRFSAERPKGSFSTLEIQRTEQGDSAMYLCASSLDTTDTQYFGPGTRLTVL.

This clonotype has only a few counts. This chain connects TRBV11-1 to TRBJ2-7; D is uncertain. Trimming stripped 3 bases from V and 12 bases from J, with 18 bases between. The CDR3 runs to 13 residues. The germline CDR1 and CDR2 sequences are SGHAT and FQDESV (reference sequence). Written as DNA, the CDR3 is TGTGCCAGCAGCTTCTCCACTCCTGACAAGGCGTACTTC. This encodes CASSFSTPDKAYF.

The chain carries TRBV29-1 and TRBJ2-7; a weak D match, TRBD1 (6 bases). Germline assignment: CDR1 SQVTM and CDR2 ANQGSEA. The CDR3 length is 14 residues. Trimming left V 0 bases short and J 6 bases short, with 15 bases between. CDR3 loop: CSVEDPRPGAEQYF. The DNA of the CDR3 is TGCAGCGTTGAAGATCCCAGGCCAGGGGCCGAGCAGTACTTC.